These 28 T cell receptor beta chains were sequenced from one sample in a study of cytotoxic CD8 clonotypes in ibrutinib-treated CLL. Sequencing was performed with immunoSEQ multiplex PCR; in TCRdb, only in-frame clones are kept and a portion is missing. The sample shows more than 140,000 clones, around 77% of them seen only once. This specimen was PBMCs, taken after 12 months of ibrutinib treatment. The receptors stem from a human donor with chronic lymphocytic leukemia.

CDR3 protein: CASSLTLDSYSNQPQHF. The CDR3 coding sequence is TGTGCCAGCAGCTTAACCCTAGACAGTTATAGCAATCAGCCCCAGCATTTT. J is TRBJ1-5 and V is TRBV7-2; D may be TRBD1 (5 bases). Germline V gives CDR1 SGHTA, CDR2 FQGNSA. The CDR3 has 17 amino acids. With 2 bases removed from V and 0 bases from J, the gap between germline ends came to 14 bases. The full variable domain, its missing parts supplied by reference TRBV7-2 and TRBJ1-5, is GAGVSQSPSNKVTEKGKDVELRCDPISGHTALYWYRQSLGQGLEFLIYFQGNSAPDKSGLPSDRFSAERTGGSVSTLTIQRTQQEDSAVYLCASSLTLDSYSNQPQHFGDGTRLSIL.

This rearrangement joins TRBV6-5 to TRBJ2-1; weak D call: TRBD2 (6 bases). Germline V gene data show CDR1 as MNHEY and CDR2 as SVGAGI. The CDR3 runs to 11 residues. Trimming cost V 2 bases and J 15 bases, with 11 bases left between them. The CDR3: CASSYAGSRFF. DNA of the CDR3: TGTGCCAGCAGTTACGCGGGGAGTCGGTTCTTC.

V usage is TRBV28 and J usage is TRBJ2-1; TRBD2 aligns across 8 bases. The germline V gene encodes CDR1 MDHEN and CDR2 SYDVKM. V trimming: 6 bases; J trimming: 3 bases; junction bases outside the gene matches: 7. There are 15 residues in the CDR3. This CDR3 is CASRTGGAGYNEQFF. CDR3 DNA: TGTGCCAGCAGAACCGGGGGGGCCGGCTACAATGAGCAGTTCTTC.

CDR3 sequence (DNA): TGTGCCAGCTCACCTGCCCAGACGACCAATGAGCAGTTCTTC. Its translation: CASSPAQTTNEQFF. The genes are TRBV18 and TRBJ2-1, with no clear D. This CDR3 is built from 14 residues. Germline V gene data show CDR1 as KGHSH and CDR2 as LQKENI. Trimming shortened V by 3 bases and J by 6 bases, and 12 bases separated the two germline ends.

The J gene is TRBJ2-6, the V gene TRBV28; 11 nucleotides line up with TRBD1. This CDR3 spans 20 amino acids. Germline CDR1 MDHEN, CDR2 SYDVKM. V lost 2 bases, J lost 0 bases, and 9 bases stayed unmatched. CDR3 coding DNA: TGTGCCAGCAGTTTACCTCAACCCGGGACAGGGGGCTCTGGGGCCAACGTCCTGACTTTC. It translates to CASSLPQPGTGGSGANVLTF. Together with reference TRBV28 and TRBJ2-6, the CDR3 gives the full variable domain: DVKVTQSSRYLVKRTGEKVFLECVQDMDHENMFWYRQDPGLGLRLIYFSYDVKMKEKGDIPEGYSVSREKKERFSLILESASTNQTSMYLCASSLPQPGTGGSGANVLTFGAGSRLTVL.

This chain uses TRBV18 with TRBJ2-7; D could derive from TRBD1 or TRBD2 (5 bases each). CDR3 length: 14 residues. The germline V and J ends were trimmed by 1 base and 3 bases, with 10 bases remaining between them. Germline CDR1 and CDR2: KGHSH and LQKENI. CDR3 amino acids: CASSPQGRSYEQYF. The CDR3 DNA is TGTGCCAGCTCACCACAGGGACGGAGCTACGAGCAGTACTTC.

This clone has a single count. V usage is TRBV28 and J usage is TRBJ2-1; 11 nucleotides agree with TRBD2. CDR3 size: 15 residues. The germline V gene has CDR1 MDHEN and CDR2 SYDVKM. The trim removed 10 bases at V and 1 base at J, leaving 6 bases unmatched. This CDR3 reads CAILAGGASYNEQFF. The DNA for the CDR3 is TGTGCCATCCTAGCGGGGGGCGCTTCCTACAATGAGCAGTTCTTC.

V is TRBV27 and J is TRBJ1-2; D is unresolved. The CDR3 is 14 amino acids. The ends were cut back, 7 bases at V and 5 bases at J, with 17 bases in the middle. The germline V gene has CDR1 MNHEY and CDR2 SMNVEV (reference sequence). The CDR3 DNA reads TGTGCCAGCAAAGGCGAGGTTTTTGGGTATGGCTACACCTTC. Protein sequence: CASKGEVFGYGYTF.

The chain carries TRBV11-2 and TRBJ1-1; D is perhaps TRBD1 (5 bases). The CDR3 length is 14 residues. Per germline, CDR1 SGHAT and CDR2 FQNNGV. V lost 7 bases, J lost 5 bases, and 17 bases lay in between. CDR3 bases: TGTGCCAGCACCACAACCCTGGGGGTGACTGAAGCTTTCTTT. Translated, it gives CASTTTLGVTEAFF. Combining the CDR3 with reference TRBV11-2 and TRBJ1-1 gives the whole variable domain EAGVAQSPRYKIIEKRQSVAFWCNPISGHATLYWYQQILGQGPKLLIQFQNNGVVDDSQLPKDRFSAERLKGVDSTLKIQPAKLEDSAVYLCASTTTLGVTEAFFGQGTRLTVV.

CDR3: CASSYRGQFQETQYF. CDR3 in DNA: TGTGCCAGCAGTTACCGCGGACAGTTTCAAGAGACCCAGTACTTC. The chain couples TRBV6-5 to TRBJ2-5, with D perhaps matching TRBD1 (6 bases). Trimming removed 2 bases from V and 2 bases from J, with 12 bases in between. CDR1 and CDR2 (germline): MNHEY, SVGAGI. There are 15 residues in the CDR3.

The CDR3, as DNA: TGTGCCAGCTCACCATATGGCCAGGGGTCCTACGAGCAGTACTTC. As protein: CASSPYGQGSYEQYF. The chain has TRBV18 and TRBJ2-7, with a possible D match to TRBD1 (6 bases). The CDR3 sequence is 15 residues long. V was clipped by 2 bases and J by 1 base, with 12 bases between them. Germline loops: CDR1 KGHSH, CDR2 LQKENI.

J is TRBJ2-7 and V is TRBV6-5; 7 bases line up with TRBD2. This CDR3 is built from 16 residues. Germline V gene lookup returns CDR1 MNHEY and CDR2 SVGAGI. The trim removed 4 bases at V and 7 bases at J, leaving 16 bases unmatched. CDR3 bases: TGTGCCAGCAGTTCAGGGATGGCGGGAGTTAGCGAGGAGCAGTACTTC. Translating gives CASSSGMAGVSEEQYF.

The chain carries TRBV28 and TRBJ2-4; no reliable D call. The CDR3 runs 17 residues. V was trimmed by 6 bases and J by 0 bases, leaving 18 bases between them. Germline assignment: CDR1 MDHEN and CDR2 SYDVKM. The CDR3 here is CASSYPSVGLAKNIQYF. For the CDR3, the DNA is TGTGCCAGCAGCTACCCCTCCGTGGGATTAGCCAAAAACATTCAGTACTTC.

The chain is built from TRBV6-6 and TRBJ1-2, with 10 nucleotides matching TRBD1. V gave up 7 bases and J gave up 4 bases; unmatched junction bases: 6. Per the germline V gene, CDR1 is MNHNY and CDR2 is SVGAGI (reference sequence). The CDR3 has 14 amino acids. The CDR3 nucleotides read TGTGCCAGCACCACGGGACAGGGGCGCTATGGCTACACCTTC. Encoded protein: CASTTGQGRYGYTF.

This rearrangement joins TRBV9 to TRBJ2-1, with TRBD2 matching 8 bases. The CDR3 spans 15 residues. Germline V CDR1 and CDR2: SGDLS, YYNGEE. The ends lost 5 bases at V and 0 bases at J; junction bases unmatched: 4. CDR3 loop: CASRGSGSSYNEQFF. The DNA for the CDR3 is TGTGCCAGCAGGGGGAGCGGGAGCTCCTACAATGAGCAGTTCTTC. Supplemented by reference TRBV9 and TRBJ2-1, the full variable domain reads DSGVTQTPKHLITATGQRVTLRCSPRSGDLSVYWYQQSLDQGLQFLIQYYNGEERAKGNILERFSAQQFPDLHSELNLSSLELGDSALYFCASRGSGSSYNEQFFGPGTRLTVL.

This clone has only a few counts. J is TRBJ2-1 and V is TRBV4-2; 9 bases line up with TRBD2. The CDR3 has 17 residues. V lost 0 bases to trimming and J lost 7 bases; unmatched junction nucleotides: 10. The germline V gene encodes CDR1 LGHNA and CDR2 YNFKEQ. CDR3 nucleotide sequence: TGTGCCAGCAGCCAAGATCCCTGGACTAGCGCGCAAAATGAGCAGTTCTTC. It encodes CASSQDPWTSAQNEQFF.

This clone was observed a handful of times. The chain is built from TRBV28 and TRBJ1-2; D unresolved. Deletions cut 6 bases from V and 5 bases from J, with 13 bases between. The V gene's germline CDR1 is MDHEN and CDR2 SYDVKM. The CDR3 extends over 13 amino acids. CDR3 region: CASSRIDKYGYTF. The CDR3 coding sequence is TGTGCCAGCAGCAGAATCGACAAGTATGGCTACACCTTC.

The chain has TRBV10-3 and TRBJ2-6; D perhaps matches TRBD1 (6 bases). V gave up 6 bases and J gave up 1 base, with 19 bases separating them. CDR1 is ENHRY, CDR2 SYGVKD, per germline. The CDR3 has 18 residues. CDR3 in amino acids: CAISGSGAGQSGANVLTF. The DNA for the CDR3 is TGTGCCATCAGCGGATCAGGCGCCGGACAGTCTGGGGCCAACGTCCTGACTTTC.

The CDR3 protein is CASRPRMGPTNEKLFF. DNA of the CDR3: TGTGCCAGCAGACCCAGGATGGGACCAACTAATGAAAAACTGTTTTTT. The gene calls are TRBV28 and TRBJ1-4, with a possible D match to TRBD1 (5 bases). CDR1 and CDR2 from the germline V gene are MDHEN and SYDVKM. With 6 bases removed from V and 0 bases from J, the gap between germline ends came to 14 bases. The CDR3 covers 16 residues. The variable domain in full, with the rest retrieved from reference TRBV28 and TRBJ1-4, is DVKVTQSSRYLVKRTGEKVFLECVQDMDHENMFWYRQDPGLGLRLIYFSYDVKMKEKGDIPEGYSVSREKKERFSLILESASTNQTSMYLCASRPRMGPTNEKLFFGSGTQLSVL.

V usage is TRBV11-2 and J usage is TRBJ2-3; possibly TRBD2 for D (5 bases). V was clipped by 7 bases and J by 4 bases, with 15 bases between them. Germline V CDR1 and CDR2: SGHAT, FQNNGV. CDR3 length: 14 residues. The DNA of the CDR3 is TGTGCCAGCACCTATTCGGGAATAGCAGATACGCAGTATTTT. It yields the protein CASTYSGIADTQYF. Looking up the rest from reference TRBV11-2 and TRBJ2-3 gives the full variable domain: EAGVAQSPRYKIIEKRQSVAFWCNPISGHATLYWYQQILGQGPKLLIQFQNNGVVDDSQLPKDRFSAERLKGVDSTLKIQPAKLEDSAVYLCASTYSGIADTQYFGPGTRLTVL.

This CDR3 is CSIGGQFF. CDR3 DNA sequence: TGCAGTATAGGAGGCCAGTTCTTC. The V gene is TRBV20-1, the J gene TRBJ2-1; perhaps TRBD2 as D (5 bases). The germline CDR1 and CDR2 sequences are DFQATT and SNEGSKA (reference sequence). The CDR3 spans 8 residues. The V end lost 8 bases, the J end lost 13 bases, and 9 bases lay between the germline ends.

The rearrangement joins TRBV15 to TRBJ2-5; 8 positions match TRBD1. Germline values: CDR1 LNHNV, CDR2 YYDKDF (reference sequence). V was clipped by 4 bases and J by 4 bases; unmatched bases: 5. The CDR3 extends over 14 amino acids. The DNA for the CDR3 is TGTGCCACCAGCATCAGGGGGCCGGTAGAGACCCAGTACTTC. Amino acids: CATSIRGPVETQYF.

The rearrangement joins TRBV27 to TRBJ1-1, with TRBD1 matching 7 bases. The germline V gene encodes CDR1 MNHEY and CDR2 SMNVEV (reference sequence). The CDR3 totals 15 residues. With V trimmed by 3 bases and J by 1 base, 5 bases remained unmatched. CDR3 nucleotide sequence: TGTGCCAGCAGTTTTTTTTCAGGGGGGAACACTGAAGCTTTCTTT. Its protein product is CASSFFSGGNTEAFF.

This CDR3 is CASSFASGGNYNEQFF. The CDR3, as DNA: TGTGCCAGCAGCTTTGCCAGCGGGGGTAACTACAATGAGCAGTTCTTC. The rearrangement uses TRBV7-9 and TRBJ2-1; TRBD2 matches at 8 bases. Germline lookup yields CDR1 SEHNR and CDR2 FQNEAQ (reference sequence). The CDR3 totals 16 residues. With V trimmed by 3 bases and J by 3 bases, 7 bases remained unmatched.

V is TRBV28 and J is TRBJ2-1; 8 positions agree with TRBD2. Per the germline V gene, CDR1 is MDHEN and CDR2 is SYDVKM. The CDR3 sequence is 17 residues long. The V and J ends lost 1 base and 0 bases, in that order; junction bases with no gene match: 5. CDR3 nucleotides: TGTGCCAGCAGTTTATTCTCGGGGGGGAGCTCCTACAATGAGCAGTTCTTC. It encodes CASSLFSGGSSYNEQFF. Supplemented by reference TRBV28 and TRBJ2-1, the full variable domain reads DVKVTQSSRYLVKRTGEKVFLECVQDMDHENMFWYRQDPGLGLRLIYFSYDVKMKEKGDIPEGYSVSREKKERFSLILESASTNQTSMYLCASSLFSGGSSYNEQFFGPGTRLTVL.

The chain carries TRBV19 and TRBJ2-7, with D perhaps TRBD2 (6 bases). V lost 5 bases to trimming and J lost 1 base, with 9 bases between them. CDR3 length: 13 residues. Germline loops: CDR1 LNHDA, CDR2 SQIVND (reference sequence). CDR3 DNA sequence: TGTGCCAGTAGTCTCGGGAGTTCCTACGAGCAGTACTTC. The encoded protein is CASSLGSSYEQYF.

The chain recombines TRBV19 with TRBJ1-2, with unresolved D. The CDR3 is made up of 12 amino acids. Germline V gene sequence: CDR1 LNHDA, CDR2 SQIVND (reference sequence). V dropped 7 bases and J dropped 1 base, with 7 bases sitting between them. The CDR3 region has the DNA TGTGCCAGTATGCAGCTTAACTATGGCTACACCTTC. Its protein is CASMQLNYGYTF. Full variable domain (rest looked up from reference TRBV19 and TRBJ1-2): DGGITQSPKYLFRKEGQNVTLSCEQNLNHDAMYWYRQDPGQGLRLIYYSQIVNDFQKGDIAEGYSVSREKKESFPLTVTSAQKNPTAFYLCASMQLNYGYTFGSGTRLTVV.

The rearrangement links TRBV28 to TRBJ1-3; D possibly corresponds to TRBD1 (6 bases). The V end lost 6 bases, the J end lost 0 bases, and 15 bases lay between the germline ends. The CDR3 has 16 amino acids. Germline V CDR1 and CDR2: MDHEN, SYDVKM. CDR3 bases: TGTGCCAGCAGCCTCCACAGGGCGAGCTCTGGAAACACCATATATTTT. Its translation is CASSLHRASSGNTIYF.